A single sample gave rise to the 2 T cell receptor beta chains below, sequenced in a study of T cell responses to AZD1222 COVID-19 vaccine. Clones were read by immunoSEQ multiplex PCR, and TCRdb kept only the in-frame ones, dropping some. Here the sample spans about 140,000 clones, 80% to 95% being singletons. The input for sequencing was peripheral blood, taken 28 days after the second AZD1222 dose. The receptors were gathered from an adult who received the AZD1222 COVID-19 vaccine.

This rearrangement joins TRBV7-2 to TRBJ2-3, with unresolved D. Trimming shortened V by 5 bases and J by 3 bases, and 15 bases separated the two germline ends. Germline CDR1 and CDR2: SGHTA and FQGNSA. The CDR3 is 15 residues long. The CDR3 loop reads CASSPYRLTTDTQYF. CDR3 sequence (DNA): TGTGCCAGCAGCCCATACCGACTTACAACAGATACGCAGTATTTT.

The CDR3 region is CASSYRDSRSGELFF. The CDR3 bases are TGTGCCAGCAGTTACCGGGACAGCCGGAGCGGGGAGCTGTTTTTT. The chain carries TRBV6-6 and TRBJ2-2; the match to TRBD1 covers 7 bases. Germline V gene sequence: CDR1 MNHNY, CDR2 SVGAGI (reference sequence). Unmatched junction bases numbered 7, after V lost 2 bases and J lost 7 bases. The CDR3 spans 15 residues.